This T cell receptor (beta chain) appears in the sequencing data of a study of read filtering for tumor transcriptome and immune sequencing. Molecular barcoded adaptors covering alpha/delta and beta/gamma chains were used on roughly 370 ng RNA. TCRdb re-called the reads through MiXCR, storing one row per CDR3 protein. The top ten clones hold roughly 18% of a sample with approximately 37,000 distinct CDR3 sequences, about 15% of them seen once. This clonotype was seen ten or more times. The germline V gene has CDR1 LGHNA and CDR2 YSLEER. This CDR3 has 13 residues. The ends were cut back, 8 bases at V and 2 bases at J, with 11 bases in the middle.

The source material was a population of CD138-negative cells sorted from bone marrow. This TCR was sampled from a donor aged 40 or over with multiple myeloma. The chain carries TRBV4-3 and TRBJ2-3; D gene uncertain. The CDR3 protein is CASAMANTDTQYF. The CDR3 DNA reads TGCGCCAGCGCCATGGCGAACACAGATACGCAGTATTTT.